Shown below are 23 T cell receptor beta chains from a single sample sequenced in a study of T cell clonality in common variable immunodeficiency. Method: immunoSEQ multiplex PCR; TCRdb's copy keeps in-frame clones and lacks some. The sample includes 40,000 or so clones, none of them occurring once. Sequencing was performed on peripheral blood mononuclear cells. Source of these receptors: a person aged 18 to 69 in good health.

The sample holds a few counts of this clone. CDR3 sequence: CASSEGTSSTDTYTF. CDR3 DNA (partial): TGTGCCAGCAGTGAGGGGACTTCTAGCACAGATACC. The V and J genes are TRBV6-2 or TRBV6-3 and TRBJ1-2; tentatively, D is TRBD1 (5 bases). The read is 3 residues too short to cover the CDR3 end, so that end is filled in from the germline J gene. CDR3 size: 15 residues. Germline loops: CDR1 MNHEY, CDR2 SVGEGT.

This clone was picked up a small number of times. The CDR3 end is not reached by the read, which stops 3 residues before it; the germline J gene fills it in. V is TRBV19 and J is TRBJ1-1, with 7 positions matching TRBD1. The CDR3 consists of 15 residues. Per the germline V gene, CDR1 is LNHDA and CDR2 is SQIVND (reference sequence). The ends lost 10 bases at V and 1 base at J; junction bases unmatched: 12. The CDR3 region is CATRGRALKNTEAFF. The sequenced CDR3 bases are TGTGCCACCAGGGGGAGGGCATTGAAGAACACTGAA.

As for this clone: The read ends 3 residues before the CDR3 terminus; that terminus is restored from the germline J gene. This sequence joins TRBV19 and TRBJ2-3, with D perhaps TRBD1 (6 bases). The germline V gene encodes CDR1 LNHDA and CDR2 SQIVND (reference sequence). The CDR3 has 13 amino acids. This CDR3 is CASNPGHNQPQYF. The part of the CDR3 DNA that was read is TGTGCCAGTAATCCGGGACACAATCAGCCG.

This clone was observed at least ten times. The sequence runs out 3 residues before the end of the CDR3; the remainder is reconstructed from the germline J gene. This chain links TRBV6-2 or TRBV6-3 with TRBJ2-2, with a weak D call TRBD2 (6 bases). CDR1 is MNHEY, CDR2 SVGEGT, per germline. The CDR3 length is 17 residues. V shed 6 bases and J shed 2 bases, with 19 bases lying between them. CDR3 bases read: TGTGCCAGCAGAAGAGGGACGGGACTTCAAAACACCGGGGAG. Residues: CASRRGTGLQNTGE. The full CDR3 is CASRRGTGLQNTGELFF.

This clone was picked up a small number of times. The CDR3 end is not reached by the read, which stops 3 residues before it; the germline J gene fills it in. The chain couples TRBV6-4 to TRBJ2-3, with D possibly TRBD1 on 6 matching bases. Germline loops: CDR1 MRHNA, CDR2 SNTAGT. The CDR3 spans 16 residues. The CDR3 region is CASSALLNLGQETQYF. The CDR3 bases that were read are TGTGCCAGCAGTGCCCTATTAAATCTGGGACAAGAGACG.

Ten or more counts support this clone. The read halts 3 residues ahead of the CDR3 end, with the missing end drawn from the germline J gene. This sequence joins TRBV29-1 and TRBJ2-1, with 8 bases aligning to TRBD1. Losses at the gene ends were 4 bases for V and 8 bases for J; bases not matched to a gene: 4. Germline lookup yields CDR1 SQVTM and CDR2 ANQGSEA. The CDR3 contains 12 residues. The CDR3 bases that were read are TGCAGCGTTGTTCCAGGGGGCGATGAG. It encodes CSVVPGGDE. The entire CDR3 reads CSVVPGGDEQFF.

This clone occurred many times. The read comes to an end 3 residues before the CDR3 does, leaving the germline J gene to fill in the end. The V call is TRBV5-4, the J call TRBJ2-5; tentative D call: TRBD2 (6 bases). There are 14 residues in the CDR3. Germline values: CDR1 SGHNT, CDR2 YYREEE (reference sequence). Trimming took 0 bases from V and 2 from J, leaving 8 bases between them. Partial CDR3 DNA: TGTGCCAGCAGCTTGGATCGGGGGCAAGAGACC. This sequence encodes CASSLDRGQET. The whole CDR3 protein reads CASSLDRGQETQYF. Combining the CDR3 with reference TRBV5-4 and TRBJ2-5 gives the whole variable domain ETGVTQSPTHLIKTRGQQVTLRCSSQSGHNTVSWYQQALGQGPQFIFQYYREEENGRGNFPPRFSGLQFPNYSSELNVNALELDDSALYLCASSLDRGQETQYFGPGTRLLVL.

This clone was found many times. Read data end 3 residues before the CDR3 end; the end is taken from the germline J gene. The chain joins TRBV30 to TRBJ2-3; D is unresolved. Per germline, CDR1 GTSNPN and CDR2 SVGIG (reference sequence). Between the trimmed V and J ends, which lost 4 bases and 4 bases, there was a span of 12 bases. CDR3 length: 13 residues. The sequenced part of the CDR3 DNA is TGTGCCTGGAACTACCCCTCCCCAGATACG. It is translated as CAWNYPSPDT. The complete CDR3 protein is CAWNYPSPDTQYF.

On this clone: A much bigger clone sits one base away, suggesting this may be a read error. The CDR3 goes on 3 residues after the read ends, and that part is filled in from the germline J gene. The gene calls are TRBV6-1 and TRBJ2-1; maybe TRBD2 (5 bases). Germline V CDR1 and CDR2: MNHNS, SASEGT. The CDR3 runs to 13 residues. V shed 4 bases and J shed 3 bases, with 7 bases lying between them. The part of the CDR3 DNA that was read is TGTGCCAGCAGTGTTGGACTCTACAATGAG. This sequence encodes CASSVGLYNE. The whole CDR3 region reads CASSVGLYNEQFF.

The sample holds a few counts of this clone. The CDR3 goes on 3 residues after the read ends, and that part is filled in from the germline J gene. This chain uses TRBV6-1 with TRBJ1-2; 8 nucleotides agree with TRBD1. The CDR3 is 15 amino acids. Germline V gene data show CDR1 as MNHNS and CDR2 as SASEGT. This CDR3 is CASSAAQGAFYDYTF. CDR3 DNA, as far as it was read: TGTGCCAGCAGTGCCGCTCAGGGGGCCTTCTACGAC.

This clone was seen more than once but under ten times. The read terminates 3 residues ahead of where the CDR3 ends, so the germline J gene completes it. The gene calls are TRBV6-4 and TRBJ1-2; D is unresolved. CDR3 size: 16 residues. Germline V gene sequence: CDR1 MRHNA, CDR2 SNTAGT. CDR3 residues: CASSVEAGGPMDDYTF. CDR3 bases read: TGTGCCAGCAGTGTCGAAGCGGGAGGGCCAATGGATGAC.

The sample holds many counts of this clone. The CDR3 end lies 3 residues beyond the end of the read and is filled in from the germline J gene. The J gene is TRBJ2-3, the V gene TRBV20-1; the D is unclear. CDR1 DFQATT and CDR2 SNEGSKA come from the germline V gene (reference sequence). The CDR3 sequence is 13 residues long. V gave up 3 bases and J gave up 6 bases, with 13 bases separating them. The sequenced part of the CDR3 DNA is TGCAGTGCTAGTGCCCCGCAGAAGGATACG. Translation gives CSASAPQKDT. The whole CDR3 sequence reads CSASAPQKDTQYF.

Regarding this clone: The CDR3 extends 3 residues past the end of the read, so its final part is completed from the germline J gene. V gene TRBV7-9 combines with J gene TRBJ1-1, with 9 positions matching TRBD1. V lost 10 bases to trimming and J lost 0 bases; unmatched junction nucleotides: 9. The germline V gene has CDR1 SEHNR and CDR2 FQNEAQ (reference sequence). This CDR3 region has 15 residues. This chain's CDR3 is CAMQDRGGMNTEAFF. CDR3 DNA, as far as it was read: TGTGCCATGCAAGACAGGGGGGGGATGAACACTGAA.

In its sample, this clone was seen a few times. The sequence runs out 3 residues before the end of the CDR3; the remainder is reconstructed from the germline J gene. The chain employs TRBV20-1 and TRBJ2-3; TRBD2 matches at 8 bases. CDR3 length equals 15 residues. CDR1 is DFQATT, CDR2 SNEGSKA, per germline (reference sequence). The CDR3 sequence is CSAAPGLGQQETQYF. The CDR3 DNA, read in part, is TGCAGTGCTGCGCCGGGACTAGGACAACAAGAGACG.

This clone was counted ten times or more. The read comes to an end 3 residues before the CDR3 does, leaving the germline J gene to fill in the end. This sequence joins TRBV20-1 and TRBJ2-7; 11 bases match TRBD2. The V gene end was trimmed by 2 bases and the J gene end by 2 bases; junction bases not matched to a gene: 2. The CDR3 has 14 amino acids. Germline values: CDR1 DFQATT, CDR2 SNEGSKA (reference sequence). The CDR3 DNA, read in part, is TGCAGTGCTAGAACGGGACTAGCGGCCTACGAG. It translates to CSARTGLAAYE. The CDR3 in full is CSARTGLAAYEQYF.

This clone was observed a few times. The read gets to within 3 residues of the CDR3 end, and the germline J gene fills in the rest. The rearrangement uses TRBV5-1 and TRBJ1-2; D is perhaps TRBD1 (5 bases). This CDR3 region has 18 residues. CDR1 is SGHRS and CDR2 is YFSETQ in the germline V gene. The sequenced CDR3 bases are TGCGCCAGCAGCTTGGGGGGACTAGCGGGAGGTTATGGAGAGACC. It specifies CASSLGGLAGGYGET. The complete CDR3 reads CASSLGGLAGGYGETYTF.

For this clone: The read ends 3 residues early relative to the CDR3; the germline J gene fills the gap. V usage is TRBV18 and J usage is TRBJ2-2, with D perhaps matching TRBD1 (5 bases). The CDR3 is 15 residues long. Germline V gene data show CDR1 as KGHSH and CDR2 as LQKENI. The CDR3 DNA, read in part, is TGTGCCAGCTCACCCCTCGACCCTGGGGCCAACGTG. The encoded protein is CASSPLDPGANV. The whole CDR3 is CASSPLDPGANVLFF. Full variable domain (missing parts from reference TRBV18 and TRBJ2-2): NAGVMQNPRHLVRRRGQEARLRCSPMKGHSHVYWYRQLPEEGLKFMVYLQKENIIDESGMPKERFSAEFPKEGPSILRIQQVVRGDSAAYFCASSPLDPGANVLFFGEGSRLTVL.

This clone was counted between two and nine times. The CDR3 extends 3 residues past the end of the read, so its final part is completed from the germline J gene. This sequence joins TRBV7-2 and TRBJ2-3; a possible D gene is TRBD2 (6 bases). The CDR3 runs to 14 residues. Germline lookup yields CDR1 SGHTA and CDR2 FQGNSA. The sequenced CDR3 bases are TGTGCCAGCAGCTTAGGTTGGCGGGGTCAGCCG. Translated: CASSLGWRGQP. The full-length CDR3 reads as CASSLGWRGQPQYF.

This clone was recorded at least ten times. The observed sequence ends 3 residues before the CDR3 terminus, with the missing tail filled in from the germline J gene. The rearrangement joins TRBV20-1 to TRBJ2-2; 8 bases are a match to TRBD1. The germline gives CDR1 DFQATT, CDR2 SNEGSKA (reference sequence). The CDR3 spans 12 residues. The CDR3 bases that were read are TGCAGTGCTAGGAGGGGACAGGAAAAG. Translated: CSARRGQEK. The entire CDR3 protein reads CSARRGQEKLFF.

There are many counts of this clone. The CDR3 goes on 3 residues after the read ends, and that part is filled in from the germline J gene. This chain uses TRBV10-3 with TRBJ1-2, with D possibly matching TRBD1 (5 bases). Germline loops: CDR1 ENHRY, CDR2 SYGVKD. This CDR3 has 15 amino acids. V was trimmed by 6 bases and J by 3 bases, leaving 17 bases between them. The CDR3 here is CAISAGGRGDYGYTF. The DNA read from the CDR3 is TGTGCCATCAGCGCCGGGGGAAGGGGAGACTATGGC.

In regard to this clone: The read is 3 residues too short to cover the CDR3 end, so that end is filled in from the germline J gene. V gene TRBV5-6 combines with J gene TRBJ1-2; D gene uncertain. The CDR3 is made up of 14 amino acids. Per germline, CDR1 SGHDT and CDR2 YYEEEE. The CDR3 reads CASSTPPSGETYTF. CDR3 DNA, as far as it was read: TGTGCCAGCAGCACCCCCCCGAGCGGAGAGACC.

The table lists this clone with many counts. The CDR3 end is not reached by the read, which stops 3 residues before it; the germline J gene fills it in. J is TRBJ1-2 and V is TRBV20-1, with D perhaps matching TRBD1 (6 bases). CDR3 length: 14 residues. The germline V gene has CDR1 DFQATT and CDR2 SNEGSKA (reference sequence). The part of the CDR3 DNA that was read is TGCAGCCCGCAAGTAGCGGGGGCTTTTTATGGC. Its protein is CSPQVAGAFYG. The whole CDR3 sequence reads CSPQVAGAFYGYTF.

This clone was detected ten times or more. Read data end 3 residues before the CDR3 end; the end is taken from the germline J gene. The genes are TRBV7-2 and TRBJ2-5; D is possibly TRBD2 (6 bases). CDR3 length equals 14 residues. Germline V gene data show CDR1 as SGHTA and CDR2 as FQGNSA. V was clipped by 5 bases and J by 5 bases, with 15 bases between them. CDR3 DNA (partial): TGTGCCAGCAGCCCGAATGGAGGGCTTGAGACC. It yields the protein CASSPNGGLET. The complete CDR3 reads CASSPNGGLETQYF.